This entry is about one TCR beta chain. CDR3 length: 16 amino acids. Germline V CDR1 and CDR2: SGHDT, YYEEEE. Trimming removed 0 bases from V and 3 bases from J, with 15 bases in between. Assay: immunoSEQ multiplex PCR; the TCRdb copy retains only in-frame clones and omits some. The sample lists approximately 120,000 clones; about 76% were seen once. The record originates from a study of blood T cell repertoires in COVID-19. Study at large: Material from acute and convalescent COVID-19 was sourced from the United States, Italy and Spain.

Sequencing was done on a sample of peripheral blood. The chain combines TRBV5-6 with TRBJ1-1; D gene unclear. The TCR originated in a man older than 75 with acute or convalescent COVID-19. The CDR3, as DNA: TGTGCCAGCAGCTTGGTCGGTTTTTGGGAGGACACTGAAGCTTTCTTT. Its translation is CASSLVGFWEDTEAFF.